The 27 T cell receptor beta chains below were found in one sample sequenced in a study of identical twins. MiXCR, run by TCRdb on the 5' RACE reads, gives a single entry per CDR3 protein. The table records approximately 220,000 distinct CDR3 sequences, around 10% of them present only once. Material for sequencing was memory (CD45RO+) T cells sorted from blood. The receptors here all came from a woman aged 18 to 35 in good health.

This clonotype came up a few times. This chain links TRBV5-6 with TRBJ2-1, with TRBD1 matching over 7 bases. V was pared by 4 bases and J by 9 bases, with 1 base of the junction left unmatched. The germline CDR1 and CDR2 sequences are SGHDT and YYEEEE. The CDR3 loop spans 11 amino acids. The CDR3 DNA reads TGTGCCAGCAGCCGGGACAGTGAGCAGTTCTTC. Its translation: CASSRDSEQFF.

The table lists this clonotype with many counts. The chain carries TRBV6-5 and TRBJ2-1; TRBD1 might be the D (7 bases). The CDR3 consists of 15 residues. Germline CDR1 is MNHEY and CDR2 is SVGAGI. The V and J ends lost 5 bases and 5 bases respectively, with 16 bases between them. CDR3 coding DNA: TGTGCCAGCAGTCCGGGGGACAGACTCAACAATGAGCAGTTCTTC. Translated: CASSPGDRLNNEQFF.

This clonotype was seen only a few times. The chain uses TRBV9 and TRBJ2-1, with D perhaps TRBD1 (6 bases). V was clipped by 0 bases and J by 4 bases, with 11 bases between them. The CDR3 spans 15 residues. Germline CDR1 is SGDLS and CDR2 is YYNGEE. CDR3 DNA: TGTGCCAGCAGCGTAGAGGGGACACTTTACAATGAGCAGTTCTTC. It codes for CASSVEGTLYNEQFF. The complete variable domain, with remaining parts taken from reference TRBV9 and TRBJ2-1, reads DSGVTQTPKHLITATGQRVTLRCSPRSGDLSVYWYQQSLDQGLQFLIQYYNGEERAKGNILERFSAQQFPDLHSELNLSSLELGDSALYFCASSVEGTLYNEQFFGPGTRLTVL.

This chain uses TRBV29-1 with TRBJ2-6; possible D gene TRBD1, 6 bases. In germline, CDR1 is SQVTM, CDR2 ANQGSEA. The CDR3 consists of 15 residues. Trimming stripped 4 bases from V and 0 bases from J, with 10 bases between. This chain's CDR3 is CSVGGQRSGANVLTF. CDR3 coding DNA: TGCAGCGTTGGCGGACAGCGCTCTGGGGCCAACGTCCTGACTTTC.

Many counts were recorded for this clonotype. The junction departs from germline at one end; a sequencing error may be responsible. The rearrangement joins TRBV29-1 to TRBJ2-1; D is possibly TRBD1 or TRBD2 (5 bases each). The CDR3 totals 12 residues. The V gene's germline CDR1 is SQVTM and CDR2 ANQGSEA. The CDR3 DNA follows: TGCAGCGCTGAAGGGACCTCCAATGAGCAGTTCTTC. Amino acids: CSAEGTSNEQFF.

In this sample, this clonotype turned up once. With a much larger clone just one base away, this may be a read error. DNA for the CDR3: TGTGCCAGCAGTTTTATCCCGGGTCCCAACACCGGGGAGCTGTTTTTT. It encodes CASSFIPGPNTGELFF. The chain has TRBV6-5 and TRBJ2-2, with no clear D. V lost 4 bases to trimming and J lost 2 bases, with 14 bases between them. This CDR3 is 16 amino acids long. Germline V gene lookup returns CDR1 MNHEY and CDR2 SVGAGI.

The chain joins TRBV19 to TRBJ1-4; D uncertain. Germline CDR1 and CDR2: LNHDA and SQIVND (reference sequence). CDR3 size: 15 residues. The V end was cut by 5 bases, the J end by 5 bases, with 15 bases between. DNA for the CDR3: TGTGCCAGTAGTCGATTCTTGGACCCAAATGAAAAACTGTTTTTT. Protein: CASSRFLDPNEKLFF.

This chain links TRBV10-3 with TRBJ1-1; TRBD1 aligns across 8 bases. V was clipped by 7 bases and J by 5 bases; unmatched bases: 6. The CDR3 has 13 residues. The germline V gene encodes CDR1 ENHRY and CDR2 SYGVKD. CDR3 coding DNA: TGTGCCATCACCGGACAGGGTCGTACTGAAGCTTTCTTT. It encodes CAITGQGRTEAFF.

The chain has TRBV2 and TRBJ2-3; perhaps TRBD2 as D (5 bases). CDR3 length equals 13 residues. V was pared by 6 bases and J by 2 bases, with 9 bases between. Germline lookup yields CDR1 SNHLY and CDR2 FYNNEI. In DNA form, the CDR3 reads TGTGCCAGCAGCGGACTCGCCACAGATACGCAGTATTTT. It yields the protein CASSGLATDTQYF.

The rearrangement joins TRBV18 to TRBJ2-2; D ambiguous. The ends were cut back, 5 bases at V and 1 base at J, with 8 bases in the middle. Germline V gene lookup returns CDR1 KGHSH and CDR2 LQKENI. CDR3 length equals 14 residues. CDR3 nucleotide sequence: TGTGCCAGCTCAATGTCGGTGAACACCGGGGAGCTGTTTTTT. Its translation: CASSMSVNTGELFF.

The chain carries TRBV7-7 and TRBJ2-2; 9 positions agree with TRBD2. Germline CDR1 reads SSHAT; CDR2 reads FNYEAQ (reference sequence). The CDR3 spans 17 residues. The trim removed 11 bases at V and 0 bases at J, leaving 13 bases unmatched. CDR3 DNA: TGTGCCTTCACGGTCTGGCGGGGGGGCGCGAACACCGGGGAGCTGTTTTTT. This translates into CAFTVWRGGANTGELFF.

This clonotype qualifies as medium-sized. This rearrangement joins TRBV15 to TRBJ2-1; the match to TRBD2 covers 7 bases. Looked up from germline, CDR1 is LNHNV and CDR2 is YYDKDF (reference sequence). With V trimmed by 9 bases and J by 6 bases, 8 bases remained unmatched. The CDR3 covers 13 residues. The CDR3 sequence is CATLTGTTNEQFF. CDR3 DNA sequence: TGTGCCACGCTAACCGGGACTACCAATGAGCAGTTCTTC. Using reference TRBV15 and TRBJ2-1 for the parts outside the CDR3, the full variable domain is DAMVIQNPRYQVTQFGKPVTLSCSQTLNHNVMYWYQQKSSQAPKLLFHYYDKDFNNEADTPDNFQSRRPNTSFCFLDIRSPGLGDTAMYLCATLTGTTNEQFFGPGTRLTVL.

In its sample, this clonotype was seen many times. Written as DNA, the CDR3 is TGCAGCGTTGATGGGACAGCGAACACTGAAGCTTTCTTT. Its translation is CSVDGTANTEAFF. The rearrangement links TRBV29-1 to TRBJ1-1, with 7 bases identical to TRBD1. V gave up 3 bases and J gave up 1 base; unmatched junction bases: 2. This CDR3 comprises 13 residues. The germline gives CDR1 SQVTM, CDR2 ANQGSEA.

V usage is TRBV9 and J usage is TRBJ1-1; the D is unclear. Germline assignment: CDR1 SGDLS and CDR2 YYNGEE. The germline V and J ends were trimmed by 4 bases and 0 bases, with 10 bases remaining between them. The CDR3 is 14 amino acids. Here the CDR3 DNA reads TGTGCCAGCAGCTCCCATGTCATGAACACTGAAGCTTTCTTT. It specifies CASSSHVMNTEAFF. Supplemented by reference TRBV9 and TRBJ1-1, the full variable domain reads DSGVTQTPKHLITATGQRVTLRCSPRSGDLSVYWYQQSLDQGLQFLIQYYNGEERAKGNILERFSAQQFPDLHSELNLSSLELGDSALYFCASSSHVMNTEAFFGQGTRLTVV.

The chain recombines TRBV20-1 with TRBJ2-3, with 7 nucleotides matching TRBD2. J lost 0 bases, V lost 6 bases, and 3 bases had no gene match. The germline CDR1 and CDR2 sequences are DFQATT and SNEGSKA (reference sequence). The length of the CDR3 is 13 residues. CDR3 sequence: CSAGRGSTDTQYF. The CDR3 DNA is TGCAGTGCGGGGCGGGGGAGCACAGATACGCAGTATTTT.

In this sample, this clonotype turned up many times. J is TRBJ2-5 and V is TRBV5-1; D is ambiguous. The CDR3 is 15 amino acids. Germline CDR1 reads SGHRS; CDR2 reads YFSETQ. Trimming removed 3 bases from V and 6 bases from J, with 18 bases in between. As DNA, the CDR3 is TGCGCCAGCAGCTCCCCAGTTACGGGCTTGCAGACCCAGTACTTC. Protein: CASSSPVTGLQTQYF.

This chain connects TRBV20-1 to TRBJ1-4; D unclear. V lost 8 bases and J lost 0, with 7 bases in between. The length of the CDR3 is 12 residues. CDR1 DFQATT and CDR2 SNEGSKA come from the germline V gene (reference sequence). This CDR3 reads CSTTATNEKLFF. DNA of the CDR3: TGCAGTACGACCGCAACTAATGAAAAACTGTTTTTT.

The sample holds a few counts of this clonotype. The chain is built from TRBV4-3 and TRBJ1-1; a possible D gene is TRBD1 (6 bases). The germline CDR1 and CDR2 sequences are LGHNA and YSLEER. Trimming removed 2 bases from V and 11 bases from J, with 18 bases in between. This CDR3 comprises 14 residues. This CDR3 is CASSQQPETGKAFF. Written as DNA, the CDR3 is TGCGCCAGCAGCCAACAACCGGAGACAGGCAAGGCTTTCTTT.

This clonotype was observed many times. CDR3 region: CASSLQQGLGYGYTF. For the CDR3, the DNA is TGTGCCAGCAGTCTACAACAGGGCCTGGGGTATGGCTACACCTTC. This chain uses TRBV12-3 or TRBV12-4 with TRBJ1-2; perhaps TRBD1 as D (6 bases). There are 15 residues in the CDR3. V was pared by 5 bases and J by 5 bases, with 18 bases between.

The chain employs TRBV12-3 or TRBV12-4 and TRBJ2-2, with D possibly TRBD1 on 5 matching bases. Trimming removed 7 bases from V and 6 bases from J, with 15 bases in between. This CDR3 is built from 14 residues. In nucleotides, the CDR3 is TGTGCCAGCAAAAACGGACAATTGCCCGGGGAGCTGTTTTTT. Residues: CASKNGQLPGELFF.

This chain links TRBV6-1 with TRBJ2-5, with 12 nucleotides matching TRBD2. Germline-derived CDR1 and CDR2 are MNHNS and SASEGT. CDR3 length: 15 amino acids. V lost 7 bases, J lost 4 bases, and 7 bases stayed unmatched. CDR3 residues: CASIPSGGALETQYF. CDR3 DNA sequence: TGTGCCAGCATCCCTAGCGGGGGGGCCTTAGAGACCCAGTACTTC.

This clonotype was seen more than once but under ten times. The rearrangement uses TRBV7-2 and TRBJ2-7; weak D call: TRBD2 (6 bases). In germline, CDR1 is SGHTA, CDR2 FQGNSA. The CDR3 consists of 16 residues. V shed 2 bases and J shed 0 bases, with 14 bases lying between them. The CDR3 loop reads CASSLSGGASSYEQYF. Written as DNA, the CDR3 is TGTGCCAGCAGCTTAAGTGGCGGGGCGAGCTCCTACGAGCAGTACTTC.

This clonotype was seen more than once but under ten times. At one end the junction does not follow the germline gene, possibly because of a read error. CDR3 amino acids: CASSEEASGGHGAF. The CDR3 DNA reads TGTGCCAGCAGTGAAGAAGCTAGCGGGGGGCACGGAGCCTTC. The chain combines TRBV2 with TRBJ2-5, with 11 bases identical to TRBD2. This CDR3 is 14 amino acids long. Germline assignment: CDR1 SNHLY and CDR2 FYNNEI.

This clonotype showed up just a few times. CDR3 in amino acids: CASSLGGVQETQYF. CDR3 coding DNA: TGTGCCAGCAGCTTGGGGGGAGTCCAAGAGACCCAGTACTTC. The chain uses TRBV5-5 and TRBJ2-5; maybe TRBD2 (5 bases). With 0 bases removed from V and 1 base from J, the gap between germline ends came to 7 bases. CDR1 is SGHKS, CDR2 YYEKEE, per germline (reference sequence). The CDR3 runs 14 residues.

Ten or more counts support this clonotype. The gene calls are TRBV12-3 or TRBV12-4 and TRBJ2-3; D is uncertain. The CDR3 has 15 amino acids. V lost 6 bases and J lost 1, with 14 bases in between. CDR3 sequence (DNA): TGTGCCAGCAGCTCGATTGTGAGCGGCACAGATACGCAGTATTTT. Amino acids: CASSSIVSGTDTQYF.

This clonotype was counted a few times. This chain links TRBV20-1 with TRBJ2-4; perhaps TRBD1 as D (7 bases). The V end was cut by 6 bases, the J end by 6 bases, with 12 bases between. Germline CDR1 DFQATT, CDR2 SNEGSKA (reference sequence). CDR3 length equals 12 residues. The CDR3 sequence: CSAEGAVNIQYF. The DNA for the CDR3 is TGCAGTGCGGAGGGGGCCGTAAACATTCAGTACTTC.

This clonotype showed up just a few times. V usage is TRBV4-3 and J usage is TRBJ2-4, with 11 nucleotides matching TRBD2. Germline V gives CDR1 LGHNA, CDR2 YSLEER. The V gene end was trimmed by 0 bases and the J gene end by 6 bases; junction bases not matched to a gene: 4. CDR3 size: 16 residues. The CDR3 nucleotides are TGCGCCAGCAGCCAAGATAGGGGACTAGCGGTAAACATTCAGTACTTC. It translates to CASSQDRGLAVNIQYF.